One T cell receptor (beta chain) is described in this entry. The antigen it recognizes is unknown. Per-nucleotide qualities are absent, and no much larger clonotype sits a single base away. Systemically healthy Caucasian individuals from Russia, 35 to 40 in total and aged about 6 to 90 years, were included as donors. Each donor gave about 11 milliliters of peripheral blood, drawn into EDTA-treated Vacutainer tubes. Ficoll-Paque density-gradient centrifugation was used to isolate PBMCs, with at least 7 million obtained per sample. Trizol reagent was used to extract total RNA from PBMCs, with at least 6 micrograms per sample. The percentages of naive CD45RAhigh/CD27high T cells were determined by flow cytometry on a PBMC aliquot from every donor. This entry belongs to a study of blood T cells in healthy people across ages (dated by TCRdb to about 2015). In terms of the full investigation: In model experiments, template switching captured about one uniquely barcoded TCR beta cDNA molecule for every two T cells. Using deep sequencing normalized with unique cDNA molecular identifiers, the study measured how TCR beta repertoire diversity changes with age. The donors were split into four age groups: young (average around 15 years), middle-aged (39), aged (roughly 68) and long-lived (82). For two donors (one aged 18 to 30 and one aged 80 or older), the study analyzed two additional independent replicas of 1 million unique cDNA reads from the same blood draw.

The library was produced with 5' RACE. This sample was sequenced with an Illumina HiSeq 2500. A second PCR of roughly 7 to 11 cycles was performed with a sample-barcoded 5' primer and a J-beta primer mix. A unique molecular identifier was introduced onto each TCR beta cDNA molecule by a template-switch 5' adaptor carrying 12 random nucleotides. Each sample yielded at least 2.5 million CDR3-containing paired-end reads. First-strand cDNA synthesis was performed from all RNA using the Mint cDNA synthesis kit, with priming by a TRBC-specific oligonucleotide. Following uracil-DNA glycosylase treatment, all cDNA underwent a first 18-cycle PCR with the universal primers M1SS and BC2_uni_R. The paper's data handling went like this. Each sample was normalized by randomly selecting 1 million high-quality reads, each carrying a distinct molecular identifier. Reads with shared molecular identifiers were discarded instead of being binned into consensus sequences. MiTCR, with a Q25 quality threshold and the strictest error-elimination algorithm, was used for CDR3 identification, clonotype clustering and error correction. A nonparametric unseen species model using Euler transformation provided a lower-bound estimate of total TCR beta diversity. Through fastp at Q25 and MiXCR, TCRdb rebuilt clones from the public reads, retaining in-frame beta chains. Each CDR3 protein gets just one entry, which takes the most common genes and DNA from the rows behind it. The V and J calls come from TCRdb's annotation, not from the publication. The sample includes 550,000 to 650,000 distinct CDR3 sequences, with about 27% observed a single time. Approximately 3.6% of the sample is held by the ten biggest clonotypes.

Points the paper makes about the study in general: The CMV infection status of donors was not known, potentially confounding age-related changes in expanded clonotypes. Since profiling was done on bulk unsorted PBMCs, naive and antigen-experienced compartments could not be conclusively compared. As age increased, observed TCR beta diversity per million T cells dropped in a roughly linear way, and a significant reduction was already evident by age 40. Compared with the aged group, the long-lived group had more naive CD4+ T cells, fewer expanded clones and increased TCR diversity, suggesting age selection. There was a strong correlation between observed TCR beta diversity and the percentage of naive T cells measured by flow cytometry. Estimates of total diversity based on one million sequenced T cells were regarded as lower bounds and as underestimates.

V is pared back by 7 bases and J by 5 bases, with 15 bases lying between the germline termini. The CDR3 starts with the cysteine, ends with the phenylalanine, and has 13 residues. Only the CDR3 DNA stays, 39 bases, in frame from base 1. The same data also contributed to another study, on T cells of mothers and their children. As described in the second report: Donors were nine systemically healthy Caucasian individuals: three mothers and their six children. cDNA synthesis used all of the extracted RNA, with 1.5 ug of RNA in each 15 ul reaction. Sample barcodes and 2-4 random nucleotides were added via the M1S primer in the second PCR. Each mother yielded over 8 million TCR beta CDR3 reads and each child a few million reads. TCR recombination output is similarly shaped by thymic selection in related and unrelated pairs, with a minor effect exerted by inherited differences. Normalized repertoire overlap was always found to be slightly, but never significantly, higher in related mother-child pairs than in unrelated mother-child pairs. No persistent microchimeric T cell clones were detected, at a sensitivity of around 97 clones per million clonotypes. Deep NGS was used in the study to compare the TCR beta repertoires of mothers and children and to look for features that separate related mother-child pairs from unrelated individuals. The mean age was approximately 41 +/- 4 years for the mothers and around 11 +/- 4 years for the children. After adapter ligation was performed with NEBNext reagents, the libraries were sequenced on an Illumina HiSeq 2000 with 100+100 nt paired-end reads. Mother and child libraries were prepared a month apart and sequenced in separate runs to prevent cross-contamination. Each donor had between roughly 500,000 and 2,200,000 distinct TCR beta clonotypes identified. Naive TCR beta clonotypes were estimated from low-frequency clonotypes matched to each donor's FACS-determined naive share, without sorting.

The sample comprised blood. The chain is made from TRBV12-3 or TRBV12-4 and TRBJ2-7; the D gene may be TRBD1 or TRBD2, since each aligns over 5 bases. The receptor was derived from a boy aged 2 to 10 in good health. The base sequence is TGTGCCAGCACCTTACAGGAGGAAAACGAGCAGTACTTC. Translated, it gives CASTLQEENEQYF.